This TCR gamma chain derives from a study of gamma-delta T cells after stem cell transplantation. This CDR3 comprises 16 residues. Germline V gene lookup returns CDR1 GITISATS and CDR2 ISYDGTV (reference sequence). J was trimmed by 6 bases and V by 9 bases; bases with no gene match: 11. TCRdb repeated clone calling on the RT-PCR reads with CATT. Counted here are around 3,500 gamma-chain clones, under 5% occurring once; the ten biggest clones make up roughly 20%. The V call is TRGV9, the J call TRGJP. Material for sequencing was gamma-delta T cells. The TCR sequence derives from a human donor. It is not recorded whose cells these are; they may come from a transplant donor. The CDR3 protein is CALQPTVELGKKIKVF. In nucleotides, the CDR3 is TGTGCCTTGCAACCGACAGTAGAGTTGGGCAAAAAAATCAAGGTATTT.